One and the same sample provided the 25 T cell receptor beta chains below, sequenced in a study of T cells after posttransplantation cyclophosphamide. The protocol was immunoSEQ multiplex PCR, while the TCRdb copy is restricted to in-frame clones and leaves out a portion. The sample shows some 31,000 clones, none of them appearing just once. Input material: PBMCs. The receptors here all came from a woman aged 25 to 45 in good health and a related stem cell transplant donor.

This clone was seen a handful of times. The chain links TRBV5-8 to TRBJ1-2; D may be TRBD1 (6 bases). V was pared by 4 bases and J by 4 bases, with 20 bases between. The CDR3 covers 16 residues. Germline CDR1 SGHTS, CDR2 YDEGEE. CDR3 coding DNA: TGTGCCAGCAGCATTGGGGCCGGGGGGCAATCCTATGGCTACACCTTC. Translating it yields CASSIGAGGQSYGYTF.

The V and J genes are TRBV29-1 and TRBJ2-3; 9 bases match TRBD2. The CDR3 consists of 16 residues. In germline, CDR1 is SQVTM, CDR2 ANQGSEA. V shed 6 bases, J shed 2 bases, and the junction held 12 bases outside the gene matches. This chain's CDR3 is CSVEKGTSFSTDTQYF. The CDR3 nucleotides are TGCAGCGTCGAAAAAGGGACTAGCTTTTCCACAGATACGCAGTATTTT.

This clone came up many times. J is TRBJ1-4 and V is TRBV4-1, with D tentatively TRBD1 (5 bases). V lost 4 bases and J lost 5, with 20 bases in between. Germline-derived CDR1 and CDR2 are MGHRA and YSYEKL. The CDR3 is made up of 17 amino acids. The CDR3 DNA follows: TGCGCCAGCAGCCGATGGTACAAAGGGGATGGAAATGAAAAACTGTTTTTT. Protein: CASSRWYKGDGNEKLFF.

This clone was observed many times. The CDR3: CASSLSWGAGNTIYF. Here the CDR3 DNA reads TGTGCCAGCAGCTTGTCTTGGGGGGCTGGAAACACCATATATTTT. J is TRBJ1-3 and V is TRBV7-9; possible D gene TRBD1, 5 bases. V gave up 3 bases and J gave up 2 bases, with 11 bases separating them. The CDR3 length is 15 residues. The germline gives CDR1 SEHNR, CDR2 FQNEAQ (reference sequence).

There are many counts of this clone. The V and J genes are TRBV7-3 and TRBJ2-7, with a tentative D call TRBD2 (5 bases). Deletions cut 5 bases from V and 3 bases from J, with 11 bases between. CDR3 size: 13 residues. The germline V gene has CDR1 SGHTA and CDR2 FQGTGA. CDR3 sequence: CASSLDGDYEQYF. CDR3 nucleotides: TGTGCCAGCAGCCTCGACGGGGACTACGAGCAGTACTTC.

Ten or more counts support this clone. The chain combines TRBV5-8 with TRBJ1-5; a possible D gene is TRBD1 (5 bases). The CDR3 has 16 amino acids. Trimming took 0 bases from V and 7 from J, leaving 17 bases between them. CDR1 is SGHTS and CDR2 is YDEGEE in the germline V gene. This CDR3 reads CASSLDFGGVGQPQHF. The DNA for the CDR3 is TGTGCCAGCAGCTTGGATTTCGGGGGGGTAGGACAGCCCCAGCATTTT.

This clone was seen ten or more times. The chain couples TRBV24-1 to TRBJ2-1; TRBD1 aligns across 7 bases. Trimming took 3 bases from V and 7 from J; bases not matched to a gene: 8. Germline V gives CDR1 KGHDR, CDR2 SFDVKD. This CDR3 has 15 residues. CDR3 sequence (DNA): TGTGCCACCAGTGATCCACAGGGGATAGGGAATGAGCAGTTCTTC. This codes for CATSDPQGIGNEQFF.

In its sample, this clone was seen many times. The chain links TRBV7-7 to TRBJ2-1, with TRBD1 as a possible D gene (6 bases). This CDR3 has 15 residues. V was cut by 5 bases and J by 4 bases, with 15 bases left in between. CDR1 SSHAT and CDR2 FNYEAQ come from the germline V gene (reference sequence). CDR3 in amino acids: CASSPYRERYNEQFF. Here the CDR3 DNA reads TGTGCCAGCAGCCCCTACAGGGAGAGGTACAATGAGCAGTTCTTC.

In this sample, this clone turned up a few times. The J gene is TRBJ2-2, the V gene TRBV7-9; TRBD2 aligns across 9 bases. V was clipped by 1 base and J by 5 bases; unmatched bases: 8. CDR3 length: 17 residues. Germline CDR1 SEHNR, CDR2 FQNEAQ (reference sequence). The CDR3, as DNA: TGTGCCAGCAGCTTAGGAGCTAGCGGGGAGAGGACCGGGGAGCTGTTTTTT. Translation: CASSLGASGERTGELFF. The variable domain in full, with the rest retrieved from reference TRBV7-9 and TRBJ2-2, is DTGVSQNPRHKITKRGQNVTFRCDPISEHNRLYWYRQTLGQGPEFLTYFQNEAQLEKSRLLSDRFSAERPKGSFSTLEIQRTEQGDSAMYLCASSLGASGERTGELFFGEGSRLTVL.

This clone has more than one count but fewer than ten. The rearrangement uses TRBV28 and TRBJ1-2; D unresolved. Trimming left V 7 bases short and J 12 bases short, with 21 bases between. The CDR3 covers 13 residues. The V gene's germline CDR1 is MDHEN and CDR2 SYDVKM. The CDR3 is CASTSRPSPTNTF. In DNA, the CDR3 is TGTGCCAGCACCTCTAGGCCCTCCCCCACGAACACCTTC.

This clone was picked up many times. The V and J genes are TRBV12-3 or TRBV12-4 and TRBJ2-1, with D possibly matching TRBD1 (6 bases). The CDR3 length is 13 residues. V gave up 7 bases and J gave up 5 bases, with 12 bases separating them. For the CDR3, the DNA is TGTGCCAGCAAACTGACAGGCGACAATGAGCAGTTCTTC. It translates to CASKLTGDNEQFF.

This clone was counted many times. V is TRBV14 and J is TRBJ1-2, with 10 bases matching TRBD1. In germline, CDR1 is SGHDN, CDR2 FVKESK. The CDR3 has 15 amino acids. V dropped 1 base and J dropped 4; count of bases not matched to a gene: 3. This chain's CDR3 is CASSQAGTGVYGYTF. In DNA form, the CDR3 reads TGTGCCAGCAGCCAAGCGGGGACAGGGGTCTATGGCTACACCTTC.

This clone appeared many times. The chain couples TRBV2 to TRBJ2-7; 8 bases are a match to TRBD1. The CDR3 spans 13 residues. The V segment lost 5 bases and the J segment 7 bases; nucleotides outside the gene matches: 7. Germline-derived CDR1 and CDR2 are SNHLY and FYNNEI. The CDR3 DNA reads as TGTGCCAGCAGTCTACAGGGGGAGAGGGAGCAGTACTTC. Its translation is CASSLQGEREQYF.

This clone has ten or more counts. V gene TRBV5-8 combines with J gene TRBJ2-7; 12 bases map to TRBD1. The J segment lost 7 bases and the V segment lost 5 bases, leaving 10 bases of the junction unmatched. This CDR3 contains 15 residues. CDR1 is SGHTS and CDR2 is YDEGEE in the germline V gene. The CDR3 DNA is TGTGCCAGCAGTTGGGACAGGGGGCGCATTGGGGAGCAGTACTTC. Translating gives CASSWDRGRIGEQYF. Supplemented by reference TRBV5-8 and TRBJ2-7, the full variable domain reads EAGVTQSPTHLIKTRGQQATLRCSPISGHTSVYWYQQALGLGLQFLLWYDEGEERNRGNFPPRFSGRQFPNYSSELNVNALELEDSALYLCASSWDRGRIGEQYFGPGTRLTVT.

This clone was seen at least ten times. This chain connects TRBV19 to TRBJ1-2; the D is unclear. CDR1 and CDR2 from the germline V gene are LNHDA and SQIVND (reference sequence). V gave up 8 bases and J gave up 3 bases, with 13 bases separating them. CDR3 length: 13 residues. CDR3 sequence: CASSERVHYGYTF. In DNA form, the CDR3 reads TGTGCCAGTTCGGAGAGGGTCCACTATGGCTACACCTTC. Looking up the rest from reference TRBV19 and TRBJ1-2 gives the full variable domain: DGGITQSPKYLFRKEGQNVTLSCEQNLNHDAMYWYRQDPGQGLRLIYYSQIVNDFQKGDIAEGYSVSREKKESFPLTVTSAQKNPTAFYLCASSERVHYGYTFGSGTRLTVV.

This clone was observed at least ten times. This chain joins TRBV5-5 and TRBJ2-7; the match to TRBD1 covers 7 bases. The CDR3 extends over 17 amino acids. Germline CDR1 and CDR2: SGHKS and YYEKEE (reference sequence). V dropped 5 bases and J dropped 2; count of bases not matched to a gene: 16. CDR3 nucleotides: TGTGCCAGCAGGAAGGGCCGTGACAGGGCTAAGACCTACGAGCAGTACTTC. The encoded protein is CASRKGRDRAKTYEQYF.

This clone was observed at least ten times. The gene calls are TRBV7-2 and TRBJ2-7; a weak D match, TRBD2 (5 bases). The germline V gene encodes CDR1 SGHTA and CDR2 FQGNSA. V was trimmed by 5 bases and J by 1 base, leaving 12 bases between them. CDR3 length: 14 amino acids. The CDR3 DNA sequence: TGTGCCAGCAGCGCGGGCGGCCTATCCTACGAGCAGTACTTC. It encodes CASSAGGLSYEQYF.

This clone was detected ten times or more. In DNA, the CDR3 is TGCGCCAGCAGCCAAGCTCTGAGGACTAGCGGGCCCGGGGAGCTGTTTTTT. Encoded protein: CASSQALRTSGPGELFF. The rearrangement links TRBV4-3 to TRBJ2-2; 11 bases match TRBD2. The CDR3 is 17 residues long. Germline V gene lookup returns CDR1 LGHNA and CDR2 YSLEER. V dropped 1 base and J dropped 6; count of bases not matched to a gene: 7.

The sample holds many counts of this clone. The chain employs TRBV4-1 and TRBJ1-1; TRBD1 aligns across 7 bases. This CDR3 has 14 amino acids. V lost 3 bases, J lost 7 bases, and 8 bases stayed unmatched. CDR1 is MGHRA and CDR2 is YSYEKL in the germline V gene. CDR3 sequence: CASSHPSTGSEAFF. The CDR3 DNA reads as TGCGCCAGCAGCCACCCCTCGACAGGGAGTGAAGCTTTCTTT.

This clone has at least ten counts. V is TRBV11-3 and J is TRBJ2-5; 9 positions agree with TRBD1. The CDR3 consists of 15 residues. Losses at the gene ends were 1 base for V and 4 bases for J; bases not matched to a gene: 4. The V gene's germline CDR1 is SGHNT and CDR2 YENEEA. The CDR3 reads CASSLGDRVGETQYF. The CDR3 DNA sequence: TGTGCCAGCAGCTTAGGGGACAGGGTAGGAGAGACCCAGTACTTC. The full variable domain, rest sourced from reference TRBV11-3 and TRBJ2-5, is EAGVVQSPRYKIIEKKQPVAFWCNPISGHNTLYWYLQNLGQGPELLIRYENEEAVDDSQLPKDRFSAERLKGVDSTLKIQPAELGDSAVYLCASSLGDRVGETQYFGPGTRLLVL.

CDR3 DNA: TGTGCCAGCAGCCCAGGGGGAGAAGGCTATGGCTACACCTTC. Its translation is CASSPGGEGYGYTF. The chain combines TRBV9 with TRBJ1-2, with 7 bases that match TRBD1. V shed 4 bases and J 4 bases; nucleotides not matched to a gene: 7. Germline V gene sequence: CDR1 SGDLS, CDR2 YYNGEE. The CDR3 covers 14 residues.

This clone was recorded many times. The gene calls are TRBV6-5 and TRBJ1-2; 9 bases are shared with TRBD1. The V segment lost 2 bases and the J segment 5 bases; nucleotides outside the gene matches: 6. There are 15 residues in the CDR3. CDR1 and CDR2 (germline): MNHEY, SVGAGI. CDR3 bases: TGTGCCAGCAGTTACCGGGGACAGGGAGTTTATGGCTACACCTTC. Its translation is CASSYRGQGVYGYTF.

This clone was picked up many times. The CDR3 nucleotides read TGTGCCAGCAGTTACGGGGGGAATCGGTTCTCGAGAAAACCTAATGAAAAACTGTTTTTT. It is translated as CASSYGGNRFSRKPNEKLFF. This chain uses TRBV6-2 or TRBV6-3 with TRBJ1-4; TRBD1 is a possible D gene (5 bases). The germline V gene encodes CDR1 MNHEY and CDR2 SVGEGT. The CDR3 is 20 residues long. With 2 bases removed from V and 3 bases from J, the gap between germline ends came to 25 bases.

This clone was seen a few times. The CDR3 sequence is CASSLGGTGGEQYF. The CDR3 bases are TGTGCCAGCAGTTTGGGGGGGACAGGGGGCGAGCAGTACTTC. This rearrangement joins TRBV27 to TRBJ2-7, with TRBD1 matching over 11 bases. Losses at the gene ends were 3 bases for V and 6 bases for J; bases not matched to a gene: 4. Germline V gene lookup returns CDR1 MNHEY and CDR2 SMNVEV (reference sequence). The CDR3 has 14 residues.

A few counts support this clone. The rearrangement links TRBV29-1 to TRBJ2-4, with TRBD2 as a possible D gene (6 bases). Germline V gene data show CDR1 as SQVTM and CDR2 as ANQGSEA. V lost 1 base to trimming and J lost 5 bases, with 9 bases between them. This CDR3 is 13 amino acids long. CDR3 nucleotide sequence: TGCAGCGTTGAAGGACTAGACCAAAACATTCAGTACTTC. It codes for CSVEGLDQNIQYF.